Listed below are T cell receptor beta chains from one sample, sequenced in a study of T cell responses to AZD1222 COVID-19 vaccine. Clones were sequenced by immunoSEQ multiplex PCR, and TCRdb holds only the in-frame ones, with some missing. Of some 66,000 clones in the sample, 80% to 90% were seen once. The material was peripheral blood, obtained 28 days after the second AZD1222 dose. All receptors derive from an adult who received the AZD1222 COVID-19 vaccine. CDR3s include the opening cysteine and the closing phenylalanine or tryptophan. The D gene is left open where the match is weak. Clone size is shown for a subset of rows, as once, few, many or a class of expanded clone.

V gene	clone size	J gene	D gene	CDR3 DNA	CDR3 protein
TRBV6-4	NA	TRBJ2-2	TRBD2	TGTGCCAGCAGTGGAGTCGCCACTAGCGGGAAGGCCGGGGAGCTGTTTTTT	CASSGVATSGKAGELFF
TRBV7-3	NA	TRBJ2-7	TRBD1	TGTGCCAGCAGCCCAGGCGCAGGGGGCGAGCAGTACTTC	CASSPGAGGEQYF
TRBV7-2	NA	TRBJ2-2	TRBD2	TGTGCCAGCAGCTTAGGAAGCGGGGCCCCGGGAGGGGAGCTGTTTTTT	CASSLGSGAPGGELFF
TRBV2	NA	TRBJ1-6	NA	TGTGCCAGCAGTGGGGGCCTAAGCTCCTATAATTCACCCCTCCACTTT	CASSGGLSSYNSPLHF
TRBV7-6	once	TRBJ1-4	NA	TGTGCCAGCAGCGGCAGGCTCAGGGCGAGGGAGGAAAAACTGTTTTTT	CASSGRLRAREEKLFF
TRBV7-9	once	TRBJ1-1	NA	TGTGCCAGCAGATATGGGGAAGGCACTGAAGCTTTCTTT	CASRYGEGTEAFF
TRBV2	NA	TRBJ2-7	NA	TGTGCCAGCATTACCCGCTTGGGCTACGAGCAGTACTTC	CASITRLGYEQYF
TRBV5-1	once	TRBJ2-1	NA	TGCGCCAGCAGCTTGGGAGGAGACAATGAGCAGTTCTTC	CASSLGGDNEQFF
TRBV9	NA	TRBJ2-1	NA	TGTGCCAGCAGCGTAGGACTTACCATCTACAATGAGCAGTTCTTC	CASSVGLTIYNEQFF
TRBV19	NA	TRBJ1-4	NA	TGTGCCAGTAGTATAACGGTTGTCTGGCAGCAGAATGAAAAACTGTTTTTT	CASSITVVWQQNEKLFF
TRBV11-2	NA	TRBJ1-2	TRBD1	TGTGCCAGCAGCTTAGACCCGACAGGGGGCGGGTATGGCTACACCTTC	CASSLDPTGGGYGYTF
TRBV5-1	NA	TRBJ1-4	NA	TGCGCCAGCAGCCATCTGGGTAGCGATGAAAAACTGTTTTTT	CASSHLGSDEKLFF
TRBV4-2	NA	TRBJ1-3	NA	TGTGCCAGCAGCCAAAGAGGAGGAAGCTCTGGAAACACCATATATTTT	CASSQRGGSSGNTIYF
TRBV27	NA	TRBJ2-1	TRBD2	TGTGCCAGCAGTTTTGGGACTAGCGGGAGCTCCTACAATGAGCAGTTCTTC	CASSFGTSGSSYNEQFF
TRBV5-6	NA	TRBJ2-3	TRBD1	TGTGCCAGCAGCCATAGGACAGGGGGCGCGGGAGATACGCAGTATTTT	CASSHRTGGAGDTQYF
TRBV18	few	TRBJ2-3	TRBD2	TGTGCCAGCTCACCTTTGGCGGGAGGGTCTGGCACAGATACGCAGTATTTT	CASSPLAGGSGTDTQYF